This T cell receptor (beta chain) was captured in a study of blood T cell repertoires in COVID-19. About the study: There were acute and convalescent COVID-19 samples, and they came from the United States, Italy and Spain. Sources were T cells, B-cell-depleted T cells, or PBMCs; the material itself was cDNA or gDNA.

V was cut by 1 base and J by 2 bases, with 8 bases left in between. Looked up from germline, CDR1 is SGHTA and CDR2 is FQGNSA. The CDR3 covers 15 residues. This clone has a single count. Study processing details: Reference gene primer amplification gave nucleated cell count estimates. The method was immunoSEQ multiplex PCR; TCRdb's version includes in-frame clones alone and lacks a portion of them. For V, J and clone size, that table is used; D and trimming come from the DNA. The sample lists more than 120,000 clones; roughly nine tenths were seen once. This clonotype was obtained from a human donor in a cohort sampled during active COVID-19. This chain links TRBV7-2 with TRBJ2-2, with D possibly TRBD1 on 5 matching bases. Sequencing input: peripheral blood. CDR3: CASSLVGLNTGELFF. The CDR3, as DNA: TGTGCCAGCAGCTTAGTGGGGCTCAACACCGGGGAGCTGTTTTTT.